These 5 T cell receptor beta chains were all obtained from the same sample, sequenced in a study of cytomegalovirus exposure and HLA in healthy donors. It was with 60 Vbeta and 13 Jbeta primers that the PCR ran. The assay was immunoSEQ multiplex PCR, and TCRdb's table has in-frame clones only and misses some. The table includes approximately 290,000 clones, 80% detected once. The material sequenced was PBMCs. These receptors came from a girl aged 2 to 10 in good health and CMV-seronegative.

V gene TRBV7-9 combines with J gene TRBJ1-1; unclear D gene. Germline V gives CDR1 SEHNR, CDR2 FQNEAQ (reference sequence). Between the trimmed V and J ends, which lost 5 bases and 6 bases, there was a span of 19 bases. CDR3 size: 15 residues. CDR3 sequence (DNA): TGTGCCAGCAGCCCGGCTGGACTCCAAGCCGCTGAAGCTTTCTTT. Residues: CASSPAGLQAAEAFF.

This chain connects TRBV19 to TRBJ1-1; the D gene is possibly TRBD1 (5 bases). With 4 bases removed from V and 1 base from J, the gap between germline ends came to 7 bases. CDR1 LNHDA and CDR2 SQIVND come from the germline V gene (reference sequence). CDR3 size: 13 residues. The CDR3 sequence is CASSRQRNTEAFF. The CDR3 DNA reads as TGTGCCAGTAGTAGACAGAGGAACACTGAAGCTTTCTTT.

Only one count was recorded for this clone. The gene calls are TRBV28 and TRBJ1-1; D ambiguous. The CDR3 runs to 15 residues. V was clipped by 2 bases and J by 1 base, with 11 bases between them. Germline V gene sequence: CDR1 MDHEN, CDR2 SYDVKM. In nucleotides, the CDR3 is TGTGCCAGCAGTTTAATCCAGACTAGGAACACTGAAGCTTTCTTT. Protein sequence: CASSLIQTRNTEAFF.

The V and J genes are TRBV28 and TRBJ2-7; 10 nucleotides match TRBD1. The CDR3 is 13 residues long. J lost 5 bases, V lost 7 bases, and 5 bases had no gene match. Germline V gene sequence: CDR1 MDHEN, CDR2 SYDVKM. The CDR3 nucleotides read TGTGCCAGCATAGGGACAGGGGTCCACGAGCAGTACTTC. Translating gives CASIGTGVHEQYF.

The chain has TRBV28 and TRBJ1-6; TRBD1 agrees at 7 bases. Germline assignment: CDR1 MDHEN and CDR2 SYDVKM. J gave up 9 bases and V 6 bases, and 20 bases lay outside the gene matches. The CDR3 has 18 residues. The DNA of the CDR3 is TGTGCCAGCAGCGAATCCTCTGGGGCAGGGCCAGGGGGTTCACCCCTCCACTTT. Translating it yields CASSESSGAGPGGSPLHF.